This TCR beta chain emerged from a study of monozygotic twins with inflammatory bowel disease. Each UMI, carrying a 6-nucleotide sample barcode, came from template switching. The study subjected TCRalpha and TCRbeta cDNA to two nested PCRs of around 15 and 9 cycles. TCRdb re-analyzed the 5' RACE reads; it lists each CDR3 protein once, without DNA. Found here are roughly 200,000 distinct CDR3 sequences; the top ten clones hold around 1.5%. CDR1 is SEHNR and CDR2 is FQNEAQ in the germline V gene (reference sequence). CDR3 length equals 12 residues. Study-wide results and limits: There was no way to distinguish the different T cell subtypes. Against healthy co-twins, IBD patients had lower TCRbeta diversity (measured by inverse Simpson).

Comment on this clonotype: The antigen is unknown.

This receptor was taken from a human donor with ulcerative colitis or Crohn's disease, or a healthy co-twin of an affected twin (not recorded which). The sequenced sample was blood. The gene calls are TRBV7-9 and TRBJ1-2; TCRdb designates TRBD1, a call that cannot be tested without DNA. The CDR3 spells CASSGPGEGYTF.